This T cell receptor (beta chain) was captured by sequencing in a study of shared clonotypes between healthy human individuals. Study details: Sampling drew on donors who were a couple of women and a few men aged 18 to 49. Three CD4 naive, three CD4 memory, two CD8 naive and one CD8 memory plate were used per donor.

TCRdb keeps only in-frame clones here, not all; method: immunoSEQ multiplex PCR. The sample lists around 2,100,000 clones; about 95% were seen once. The junction had 3 bases not matched to a gene; V was cut back by 2 bases and J by 6 bases. Germline CDR1 is MNHNY and CDR2 is SVGAGI (reference sequence). The CDR3 length is 16 residues. With regard to this clone: Its antigen is undetermined. Distinct nucleotide sequences in the sample also encode this CDR3.

The naive CD8 population came from CD45RO-negative cells selected for CCR7, without terminally differentiated effector memory CD45RA+ cells. Overall study findings and caveats: Naive CD4 clonotype sharing across a handful of donors was roughly 5%. Generally, estimated richness proved larger in naive subsets than it did in memory subsets.

The chain couples TRBV6-6 to TRBJ2-3; 15 nucleotides agree with TRBD2. The source is a man younger than 35 in good health. Sequencing input: naive CD8+ T cells sorted from blood. DNA for the CDR3: TGTGCCAGCAGTTACGGACTAGCGGGGGGGACGGATACGCAGTATTTT. It is translated as CASSYGLAGGTDTQYF.